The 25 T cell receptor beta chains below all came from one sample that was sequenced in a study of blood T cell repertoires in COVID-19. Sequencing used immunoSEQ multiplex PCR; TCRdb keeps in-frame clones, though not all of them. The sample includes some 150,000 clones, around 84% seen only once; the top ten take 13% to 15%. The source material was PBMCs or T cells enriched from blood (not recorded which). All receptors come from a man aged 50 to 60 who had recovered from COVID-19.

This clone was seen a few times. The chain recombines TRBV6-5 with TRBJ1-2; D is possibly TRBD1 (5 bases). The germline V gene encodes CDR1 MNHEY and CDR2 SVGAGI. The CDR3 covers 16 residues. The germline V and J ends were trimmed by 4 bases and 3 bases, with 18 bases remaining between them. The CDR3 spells CASSSTIGGGDYGYTF. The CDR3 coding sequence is TGTGCCAGCAGTTCTACCATTGGGGGGGGAGACTATGGCTACACCTTC.

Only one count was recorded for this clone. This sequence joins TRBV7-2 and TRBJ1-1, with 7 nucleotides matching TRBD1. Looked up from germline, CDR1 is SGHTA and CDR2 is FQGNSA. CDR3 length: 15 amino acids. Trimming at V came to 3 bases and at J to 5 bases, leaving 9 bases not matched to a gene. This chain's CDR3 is CASSFLGGSGTEAFF. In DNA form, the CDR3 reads TGTGCCAGCAGCTTCTTAGGGGGCTCGGGGACTGAAGCTTTCTTT. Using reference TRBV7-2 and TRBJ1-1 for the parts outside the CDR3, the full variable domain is GAGVSQSPSNKVTEKGKDVELRCDPISGHTALYWYRQSLGQGLEFLIYFQGNSAPDKSGLPSDRFSAERTGGSVSTLTIQRTQQEDSAVYLCASSFLGGSGTEAFFGQGTRLTVV.

CDR3 sequence reads: CASKPAQMNTEAFF. CDR3 sequence (DNA): TGTGCCAGTAAGCCGGCACAGATGAACACTGAAGCTTTCTTT. V is TRBV19 and J is TRBJ1-1; D gene ambiguous. The CDR3 is made up of 14 amino acids. The germline V and J ends were trimmed by 7 bases and 0 bases, with 12 bases remaining between them. Looked up from germline, CDR1 is LNHDA and CDR2 is SQIVND (reference sequence). The full variable domain, rest sourced from reference TRBV19 and TRBJ1-1, is DGGITQSPKYLFRKEGQNVTLSCEQNLNHDAMYWYRQDPGQGLRLIYYSQIVNDFQKGDIAEGYSVSREKKESFPLTVTSAQKNPTAFYLCASKPAQMNTEAFFGQGTRLTVV.

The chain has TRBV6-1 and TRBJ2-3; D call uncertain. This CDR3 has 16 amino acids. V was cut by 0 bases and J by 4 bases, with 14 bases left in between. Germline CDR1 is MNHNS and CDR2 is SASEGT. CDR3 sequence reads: CASSEAQTLPPDTQYF. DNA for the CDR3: TGTGCCAGCAGTGAAGCCCAGACTCTGCCCCCAGATACGCAGTATTTT.

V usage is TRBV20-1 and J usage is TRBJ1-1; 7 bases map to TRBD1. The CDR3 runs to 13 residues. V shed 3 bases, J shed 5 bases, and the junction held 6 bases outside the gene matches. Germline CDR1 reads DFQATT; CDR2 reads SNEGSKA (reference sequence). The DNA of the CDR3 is TGCAGTGCTAGTGAGGGGGCCGCTACTGAAGCTTTCTTT. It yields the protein CSASEGAATEAFF.

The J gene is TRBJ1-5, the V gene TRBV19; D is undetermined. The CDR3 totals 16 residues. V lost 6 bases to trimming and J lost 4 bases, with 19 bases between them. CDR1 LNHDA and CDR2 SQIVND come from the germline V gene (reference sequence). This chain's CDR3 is CASSRYDIGENQPQHF. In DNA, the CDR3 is TGTGCCAGTAGCCGTTACGATATCGGGGAAAATCAGCCCCAGCATTTT.

CDR3: CASSVDPGGSQETQYF. The CDR3 DNA reads as TGTGCCAGCAGCGTAGACCCGGGGGGAAGCCAAGAGACCCAGTACTTC. This chain joins TRBV9 and TRBJ2-5; 7 bases align to TRBD2. The CDR3 contains 16 residues. V trimming: 0 bases; J trimming: 1 base; junction bases outside the gene matches: 6. Germline-derived CDR1 and CDR2 are SGDLS and YYNGEE.

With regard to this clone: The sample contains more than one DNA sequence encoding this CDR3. CDR3 in DNA: TGTGCCAGCAGTCCCAGGGGGGATACGCAGTATTTT. It specifies CASSPRGDTQYF. The gene calls are TRBV27 and TRBJ2-3; the match to TRBD1 covers 7 bases. Germline V gene lookup returns CDR1 MNHEY and CDR2 SMNVEV (reference sequence). V trimming: 5 bases; J trimming: 6 bases; junction bases outside the gene matches: 2. The CDR3 runs to 12 residues.

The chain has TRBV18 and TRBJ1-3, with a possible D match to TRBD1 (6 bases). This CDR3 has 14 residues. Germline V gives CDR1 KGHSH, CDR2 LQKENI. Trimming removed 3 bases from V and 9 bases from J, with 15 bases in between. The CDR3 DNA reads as TGTGCCAGCTCACCGTACGGACAGCAAGCCACCATATATTTT. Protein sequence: CASSPYGQQATIYF. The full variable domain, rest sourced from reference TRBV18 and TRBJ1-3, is NAGVMQNPRHLVRRRGQEARLRCSPMKGHSHVYWYRQLPEEGLKFMVYLQKENIIDESGMPKERFSAEFPKEGPSILRIQQVVRGDSAAYFCASSPYGQQATIYFGEGSWLTVV.

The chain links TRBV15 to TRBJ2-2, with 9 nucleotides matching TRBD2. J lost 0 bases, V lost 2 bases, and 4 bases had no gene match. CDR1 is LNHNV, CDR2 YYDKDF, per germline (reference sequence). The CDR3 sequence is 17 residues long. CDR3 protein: CATSRLAGIANTGELFF. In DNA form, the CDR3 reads TGTGCCACCAGCAGACTAGCGGGGATCGCGAACACCGGGGAGCTGTTTTTT. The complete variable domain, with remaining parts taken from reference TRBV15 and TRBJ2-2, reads DAMVIQNPRYQVTQFGKPVTLSCSQTLNHNVMYWYQQKSSQAPKLLFHYYDKDFNNEADTPDNFQSRRPNTSFCFLDIRSPGLGDTAMYLCATSRLAGIANTGELFFGEGSRLTVL.

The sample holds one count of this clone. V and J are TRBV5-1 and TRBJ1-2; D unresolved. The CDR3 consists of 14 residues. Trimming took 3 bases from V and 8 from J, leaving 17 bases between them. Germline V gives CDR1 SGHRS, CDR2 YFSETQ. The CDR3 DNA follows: TGCGCCAGCAGCTCTGCCGGGTCCCAACGGGGCTACACCTTC. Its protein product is CASSSAGSQRGYTF.

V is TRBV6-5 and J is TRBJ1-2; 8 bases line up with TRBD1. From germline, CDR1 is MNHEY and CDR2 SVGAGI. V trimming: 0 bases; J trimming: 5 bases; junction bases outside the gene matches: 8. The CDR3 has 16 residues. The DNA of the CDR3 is TGTGCCAGCAGTTACTCGAAGCAGGGGGCAAGTTATGGCTACACCTTC. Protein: CASSYSKQGASYGYTF.

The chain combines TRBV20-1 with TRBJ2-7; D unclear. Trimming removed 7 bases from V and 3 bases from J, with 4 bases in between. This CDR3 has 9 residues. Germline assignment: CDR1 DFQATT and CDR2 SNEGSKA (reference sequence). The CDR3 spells CSVSYEQYF. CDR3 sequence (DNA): TGCAGTGTCAGCTACGAGCAGTACTTC.

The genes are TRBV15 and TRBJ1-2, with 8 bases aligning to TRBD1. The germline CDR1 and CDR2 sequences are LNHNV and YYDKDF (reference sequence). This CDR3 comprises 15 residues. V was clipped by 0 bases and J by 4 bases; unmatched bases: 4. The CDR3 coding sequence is TGTGCCACCAGCAGAGATTGGGGACAGGCCTATGGCTACACCTTC. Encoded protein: CATSRDWGQAYGYTF.

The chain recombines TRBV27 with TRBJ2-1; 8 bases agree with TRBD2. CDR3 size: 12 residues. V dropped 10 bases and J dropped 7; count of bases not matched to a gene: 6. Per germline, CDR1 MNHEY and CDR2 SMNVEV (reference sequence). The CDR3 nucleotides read TGTGCCACTGCGGGGGGCCCTAATGAGCAGTTCTTC. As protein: CATAGGPNEQFF.

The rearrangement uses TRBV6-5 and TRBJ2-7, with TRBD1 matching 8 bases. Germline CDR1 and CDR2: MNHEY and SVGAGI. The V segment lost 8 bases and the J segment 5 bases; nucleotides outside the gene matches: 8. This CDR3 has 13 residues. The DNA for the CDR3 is TGTGCCAGCCGCGGACAGGGTGCCCACGAGCAGTACTTC. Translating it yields CASRGQGAHEQYF.

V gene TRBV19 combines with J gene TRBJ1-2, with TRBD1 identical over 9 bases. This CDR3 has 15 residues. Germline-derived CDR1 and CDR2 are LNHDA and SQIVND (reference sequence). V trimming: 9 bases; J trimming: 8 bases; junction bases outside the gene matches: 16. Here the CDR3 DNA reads TGTGCCAGCGGAGACCTAGGACAGGGGCTAAGGGGCTACACCTTC. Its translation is CASGDLGQGLRGYTF.

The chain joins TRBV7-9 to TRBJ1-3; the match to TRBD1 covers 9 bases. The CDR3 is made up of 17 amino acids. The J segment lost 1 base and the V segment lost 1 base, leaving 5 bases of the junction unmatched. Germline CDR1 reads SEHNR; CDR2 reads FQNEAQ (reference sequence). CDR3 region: CASSLGDRDFSGNTIYF. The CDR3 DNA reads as TGTGCCAGCAGCTTAGGGGACAGGGACTTTTCTGGAAACACCATATATTTT.

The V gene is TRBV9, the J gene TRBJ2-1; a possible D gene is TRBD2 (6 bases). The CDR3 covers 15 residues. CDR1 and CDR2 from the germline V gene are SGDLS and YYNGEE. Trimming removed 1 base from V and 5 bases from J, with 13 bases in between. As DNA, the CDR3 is TGTGCCAGCAGCGTAACCGGGACTCGAAACAATGAGCAGTTCTTC. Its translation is CASSVTGTRNNEQFF.

CDR3 residues: CASSLVGQNNSPLHF. DNA for the CDR3: TGCGCCAGCAGCTTGGTGGGACAGAATAATTCACCCCTCCACTTT. The chain joins TRBV5-1 to TRBJ1-6; 7 bases match TRBD1. V was pared by 0 bases and J by 5 bases, with 2 bases of the junction left unmatched. CDR1 SGHRS and CDR2 YFSETQ come from the germline V gene. The CDR3 covers 15 residues.

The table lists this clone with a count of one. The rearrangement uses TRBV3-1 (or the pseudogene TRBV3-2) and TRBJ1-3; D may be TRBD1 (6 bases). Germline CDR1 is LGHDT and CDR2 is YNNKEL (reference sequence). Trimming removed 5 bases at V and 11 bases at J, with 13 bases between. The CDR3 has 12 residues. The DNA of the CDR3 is TGTGCCAGCAGCGAACAGGGAATCGCCATATATTTT. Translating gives CASSEQGIAIYF.

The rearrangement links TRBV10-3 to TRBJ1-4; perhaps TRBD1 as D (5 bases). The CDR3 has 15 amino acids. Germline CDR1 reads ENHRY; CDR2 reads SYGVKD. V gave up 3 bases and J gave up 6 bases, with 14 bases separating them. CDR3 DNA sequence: TGTGCCATCAGTGAAGGGGCCGCCTTTGATGAAAAACTGTTTTTT. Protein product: CAISEGAAFDEKLFF.

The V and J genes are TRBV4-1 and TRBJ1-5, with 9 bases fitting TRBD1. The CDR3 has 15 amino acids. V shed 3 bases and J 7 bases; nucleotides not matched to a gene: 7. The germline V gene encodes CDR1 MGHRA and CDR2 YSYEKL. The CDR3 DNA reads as TGCGCCAGCAGCCAGGGACAGGGAGGAAACCAGCCCCAGCATTTT. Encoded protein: CASSQGQGGNQPQHF.

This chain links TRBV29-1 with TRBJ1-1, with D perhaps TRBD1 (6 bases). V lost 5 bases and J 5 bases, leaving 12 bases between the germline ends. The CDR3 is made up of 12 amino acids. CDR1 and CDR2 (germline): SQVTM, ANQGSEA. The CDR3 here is CSVIGGRTEAFF. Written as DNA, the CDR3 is TGCAGCGTTATAGGGGGACGGACTGAAGCTTTCTTT.

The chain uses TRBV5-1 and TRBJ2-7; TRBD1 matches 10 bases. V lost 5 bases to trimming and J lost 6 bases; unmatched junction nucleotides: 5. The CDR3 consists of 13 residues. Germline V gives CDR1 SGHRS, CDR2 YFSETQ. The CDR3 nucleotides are TGCGCCAGCAGGACTCGGACAGGGGGCGAGCAGTACTTC. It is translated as CASRTRTGGEQYF. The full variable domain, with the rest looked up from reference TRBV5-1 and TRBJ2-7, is KAGVTQTPRYLIKTRGQQVTLSCSPISGHRSVSWYQQTPGQGLQFLFEYFSETQRNKGNFPGRFSGRQFSNSRSEMNVSTLELGDSALYLCASRTRTGGEQYFGPGTRLTVT.